This T cell receptor (beta chain) was captured by sequencing in a study of T cell repertoires in cytomegalovirus infection. V lost 7 bases to trimming and J lost 2 bases, with 14 bases between them. Germline CDR1 and CDR2: SQVTM and ANQGSEA. CDR3 length: 14 amino acids. This clonotype turned up a few times. A single record per CDR3 protein comes from TCRdb applying MiXCR to the reads. The sample has roughly 230,000 distinct CDR3 sequences; 17% are singletons. The source is a human donor in good health (CMV status not recorded). Some clones in this sample may be carry-over from other donors' samples. Sequencing used CD8+ T cells from PBMCs. The V call is TRBV29-1, the J call TRBJ2-2; D unclear. CDR3 nucleotides: TGCAGCGGAAGAACGGGTTACAACACCGGGGAGCTGTTTTTT. It codes for CSGRTGYNTGELFF.